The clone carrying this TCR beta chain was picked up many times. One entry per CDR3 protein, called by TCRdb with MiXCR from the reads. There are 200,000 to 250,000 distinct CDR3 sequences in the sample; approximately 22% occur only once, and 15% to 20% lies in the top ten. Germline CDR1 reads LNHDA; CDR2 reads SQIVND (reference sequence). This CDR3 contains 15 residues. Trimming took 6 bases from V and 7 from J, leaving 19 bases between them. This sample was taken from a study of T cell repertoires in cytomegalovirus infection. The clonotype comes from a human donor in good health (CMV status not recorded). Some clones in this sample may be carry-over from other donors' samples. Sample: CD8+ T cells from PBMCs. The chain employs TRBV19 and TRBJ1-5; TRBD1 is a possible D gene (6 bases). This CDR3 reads CASSTDSAVGQPQHF. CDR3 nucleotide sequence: TGTGCCAGTAGCACGGACAGCGCGGTGGGGCAGCCCCAGCATTTT.